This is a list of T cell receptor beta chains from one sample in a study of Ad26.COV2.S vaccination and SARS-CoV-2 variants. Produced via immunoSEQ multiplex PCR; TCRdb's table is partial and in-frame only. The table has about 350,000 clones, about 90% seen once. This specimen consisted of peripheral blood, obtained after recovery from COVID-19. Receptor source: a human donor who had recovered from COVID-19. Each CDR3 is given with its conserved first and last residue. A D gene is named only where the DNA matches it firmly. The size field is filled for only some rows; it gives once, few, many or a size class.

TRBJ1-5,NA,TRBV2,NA,CASSELGGVSNQPQHF,TGTGCCAGCAGTGAATTGGGAGGGGTGAGCAATCAGCCCCAGCATTTT
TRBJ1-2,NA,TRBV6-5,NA,CATGLLGPNYGYTF,TGTGCCACCGGATTGTTGGGACCGAACTATGGCTACACCTTC
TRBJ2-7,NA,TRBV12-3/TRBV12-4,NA,CASGAGPSYEQYF,TGTGCCAGCGGAGCGGGTCCTTCCTACGAGCAGTACTTC
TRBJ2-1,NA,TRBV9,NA,CASSFGTFAYNEQFF,TGTGCCAGCAGCTTCGGGACCTTCGCCTACAATGAGCAGTTCTTC
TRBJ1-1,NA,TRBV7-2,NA,CASSSGGLVTEAFF,TGTGCCAGCAGCTCCGGGGGGCTTGTCACTGAAGCTTTCTTT
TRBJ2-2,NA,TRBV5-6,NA,CASSLGDRYTGELFF,TGTGCCAGCAGCTTGGGCGACCGCTACACCGGGGAGCTGTTTTTT
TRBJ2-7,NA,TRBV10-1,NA,CASTTYEQYF,TGCGCCAGCACCACTTACGAGCAGTACTTC
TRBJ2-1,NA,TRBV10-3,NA,CAISESWGAETYNEQFF,TGTGCCATCAGTGAGTCTTGGGGGGCCGAAACCTACAATGAGCAGTTCTTC
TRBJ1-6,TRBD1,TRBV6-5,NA,CASSTRGTGNSPLHF,TGTGCCAGCAGTACCAGAGGGACAGGGAATTCACCCCTCCACTTT
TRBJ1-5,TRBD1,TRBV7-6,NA,CASSPGQGPSARQPQHF,TGTGCCAGCAGCCCCGGACAGGGTCCGTCGGCTCGTCAGCCCCAGCATTTT
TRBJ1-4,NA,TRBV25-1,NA,CASSEDPRTGPINEKLFF,TGTGCCAGCAGCGAGGACCCACGGACGGGACCCATTAATGAAAAACTGTTTTTT
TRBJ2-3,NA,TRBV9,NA,CASSALIASTDTQYF,TGTGCCAGCAGCGCTCTAATCGCTAGCACAGATACGCAGTATTTT
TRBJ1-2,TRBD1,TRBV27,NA,CASSRQGAGPNYGYTF,TGTGCCAGCAGTCGACAGGGGGCTGGGCCTAACTATGGCTACACCTTC
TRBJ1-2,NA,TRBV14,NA,CASSQAAGNYGYTF,TGTGCCAGCAGTCAAGCCGCGGGGAACTATGGCTACACCTTC
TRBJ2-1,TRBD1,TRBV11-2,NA,CASSLAGTGVKDEQFF,TGTGCCAGCAGCTTAGCCGGGACAGGGGTTAAGGATGAGCAGTTCTTC
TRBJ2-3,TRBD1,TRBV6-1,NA,CASSSGQVTDTQYF,TGTGCCAGCAGTTCGGGACAGGTTACAGATACGCAGTATTTT
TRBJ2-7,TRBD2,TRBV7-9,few,CASSPWTSGELEQYF,TGTGCCAGCAGCCCCTGGACTAGCGGGGAACTCGAGCAGTACTTC
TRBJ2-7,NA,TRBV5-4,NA,CASSLARAPYEQYF,TGTGCCAGCAGCTTGGCACGGGCTCCCTACGAGCAGTACTTC
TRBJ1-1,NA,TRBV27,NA,CASSYSVNTEAFF,TGTGCCAGCAGTTATTCTGTGAACACTGAAGCTTTCTTT
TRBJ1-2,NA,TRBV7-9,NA,CASSLLLGSYGYTF,TGTGCCAGCAGCTTATTGTTGGGGTCCTATGGCTACACCTTC
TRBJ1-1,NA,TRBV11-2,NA,CASSLGPGVNTEAFF,TGTGCCAGCAGCTTAGGACCAGGGGTGAACACTGAAGCTTTCTTT
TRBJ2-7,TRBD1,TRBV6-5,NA,CASNRDRVEQYF,TGTGCCAGCAACCGGGACAGGGTCGAGCAGTACTTC
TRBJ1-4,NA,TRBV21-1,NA,CASSSCSSRAGKANEKLFF,TGTGCCAGCAGCTCTTGTTCCTCGCGGGCAGGAAAAGCTAATGAAAAACTGTTTTTT
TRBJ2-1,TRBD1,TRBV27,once,CASSLGTGSQDYNEQFF,TGTGCCAGCAGTTTAGGGACAGGGTCCCAAGATTACAATGAGCAGTTCTTC
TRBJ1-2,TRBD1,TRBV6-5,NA,CASSLGQGLNYGYTF,TGTGCCAGCAGTTTGGGACAGGGACTAAACTATGGCTACACCTTC
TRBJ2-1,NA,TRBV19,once,CASSMTASGLLFGEQFF,TGTGCCAGTAGTATGACGGCGTCGGGACTTCTTTTTGGGGAGCAGTTCTTC
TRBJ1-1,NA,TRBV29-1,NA,CSAHTNTEAFF,TGCAGCGCGCACACGAACACTGAAGCTTTCTTT
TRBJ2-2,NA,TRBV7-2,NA,CASRWSPIATGELFF,TGTGCCAGCAGATGGAGCCCTATTGCCACCGGGGAGCTGTTTTTT
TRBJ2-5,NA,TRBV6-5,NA,CASSPRGETQYF,TGTGCCAGCAGTCCCCGGGGAGAGACCCAGTACTTC
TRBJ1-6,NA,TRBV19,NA,CASSLGATVDSPLHF,TGTGCCAGTAGTCTGGGGGCCACGGTGGACTCACCCCTCCACTTT
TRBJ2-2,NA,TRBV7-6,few,CASSLAGGGELFF,TGTGCCAGCAGCTTAGCTGGGGGCGGGGAGCTGTTTTTT
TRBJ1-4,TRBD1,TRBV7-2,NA,CASSPGGRNEKLFF,TGTGCCAGCAGCCCAGGGGGGAGGAATGAAAAACTGTTTTTT
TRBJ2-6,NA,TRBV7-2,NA,CARERGSTSGANVLTF,TGTGCCAGAGAGAGGGGGAGTACCTCTGGGGCCAACGTCCTGACTTTC
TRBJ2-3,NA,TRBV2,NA,CASSERQDGDTQYF,TGTGCCAGCAGCGAAAGACAGGACGGAGATACGCAGTATTTT
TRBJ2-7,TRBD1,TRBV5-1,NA,CASSFGQGTYEQYF,TGCGCCAGCAGCTTTGGACAGGGAACCTACGAGCAGTACTTC
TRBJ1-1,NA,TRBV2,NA,CASSEQGVRNTEAFF,TGTGCCAGCAGTGAACAAGGTGTGAGGAACACTGAAGCTTTCTTT